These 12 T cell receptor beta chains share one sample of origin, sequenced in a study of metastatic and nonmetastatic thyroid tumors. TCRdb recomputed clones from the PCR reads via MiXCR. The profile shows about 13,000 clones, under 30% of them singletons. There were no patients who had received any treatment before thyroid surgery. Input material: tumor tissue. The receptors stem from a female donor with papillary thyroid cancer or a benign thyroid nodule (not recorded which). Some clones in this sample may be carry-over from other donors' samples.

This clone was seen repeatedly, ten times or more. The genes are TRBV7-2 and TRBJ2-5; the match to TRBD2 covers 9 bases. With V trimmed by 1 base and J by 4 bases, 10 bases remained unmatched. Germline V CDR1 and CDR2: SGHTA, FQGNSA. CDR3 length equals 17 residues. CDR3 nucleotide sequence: TGTGCCAGCAGCTTAGGACGCGGGAGGGCTAGGGGAGAGACCCAGTACTTC. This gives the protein CASSLGRGRARGETQYF. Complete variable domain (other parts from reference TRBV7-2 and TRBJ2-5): GAGVSQSPSNKVTEKGKDVELRCDPISGHTALYWYRQSLGQGLEFLIYFQGNSAPDKSGLPSDRFSAERTGGSVSTLTIQRTQQEDSAVYLCASSLGRGRARGETQYFGPGTRLLVL.

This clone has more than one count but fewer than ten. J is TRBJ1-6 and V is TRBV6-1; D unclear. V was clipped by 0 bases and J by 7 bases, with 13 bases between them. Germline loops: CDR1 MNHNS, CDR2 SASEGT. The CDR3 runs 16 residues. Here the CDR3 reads CASSEATANLNSPLHF. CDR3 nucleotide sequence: TGTGCCAGCAGTGAAGCTACGGCTAACCTAAATTCACCCCTCCACTTT.

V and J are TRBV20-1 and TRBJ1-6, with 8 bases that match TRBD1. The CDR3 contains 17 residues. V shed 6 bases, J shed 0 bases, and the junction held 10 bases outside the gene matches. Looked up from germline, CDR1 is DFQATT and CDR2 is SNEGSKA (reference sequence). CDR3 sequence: CSADRTGTYSYNSPLHF. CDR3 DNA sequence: TGCAGTGCGGACCGGACAGGGACGTACTCCTATAATTCACCCCTCCACTTT.

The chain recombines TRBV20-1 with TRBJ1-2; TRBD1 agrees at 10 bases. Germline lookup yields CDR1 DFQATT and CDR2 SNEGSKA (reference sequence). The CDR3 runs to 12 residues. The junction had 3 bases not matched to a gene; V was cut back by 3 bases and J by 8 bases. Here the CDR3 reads CSARTGGWGYTF. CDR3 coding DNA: TGCAGTGCTAGGACAGGGGGCTGGGGCTACACCTTC.

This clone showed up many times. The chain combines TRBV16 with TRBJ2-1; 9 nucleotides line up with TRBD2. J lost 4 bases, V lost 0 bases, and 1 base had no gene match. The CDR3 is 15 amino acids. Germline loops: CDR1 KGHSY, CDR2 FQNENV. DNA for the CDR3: TGTGCCAGCAGCCAATCGGGACTAGCTTACAATGAGCAGTTCTTC. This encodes CASSQSGLAYNEQFF.

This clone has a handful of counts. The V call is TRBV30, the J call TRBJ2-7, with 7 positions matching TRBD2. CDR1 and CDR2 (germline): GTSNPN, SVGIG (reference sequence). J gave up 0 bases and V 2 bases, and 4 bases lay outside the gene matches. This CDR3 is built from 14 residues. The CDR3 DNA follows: TGTGCCTGGAGTCCAGCGGGATCCTCCTACGAGCAGTACTTC. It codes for CAWSPAGSSYEQYF. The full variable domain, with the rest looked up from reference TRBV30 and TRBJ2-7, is SQTIHQWPATLVQPVGSPLSLECTVEGTSNPNLYWYRQAAGRGLQLLFYSVGIGQISSEVPQNLSASRPQDRQFILSSKKLLLSDSGFYLCAWSPAGSSYEQYFGPGTRLTVT.

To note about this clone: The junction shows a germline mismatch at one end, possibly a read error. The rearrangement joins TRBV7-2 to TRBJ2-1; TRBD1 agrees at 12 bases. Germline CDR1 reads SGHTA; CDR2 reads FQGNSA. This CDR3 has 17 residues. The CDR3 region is CASRLAVPGQGAGEEFF. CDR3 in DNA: TGTGCCAGCAGATTAGCGGTTCCGGGACAGGGGGCCGGTGAGGAGTTCTTC.

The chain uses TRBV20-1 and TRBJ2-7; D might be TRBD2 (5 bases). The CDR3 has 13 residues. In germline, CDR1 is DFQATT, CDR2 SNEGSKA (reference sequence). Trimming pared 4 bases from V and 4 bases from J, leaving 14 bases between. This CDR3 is CSAKGAWEYEQYF. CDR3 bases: TGCAGTGCTAAGGGAGCCTGGGAGTACGAGCAGTACTTC.

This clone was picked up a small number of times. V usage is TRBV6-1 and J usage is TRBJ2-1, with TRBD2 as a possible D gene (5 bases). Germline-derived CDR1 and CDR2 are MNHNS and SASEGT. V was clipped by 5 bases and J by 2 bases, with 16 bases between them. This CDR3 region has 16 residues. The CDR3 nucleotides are TGTGCCAGCAGTAAACCAAGCGGTAGTGCCTACAATGAGCAGTTCTTC. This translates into CASSKPSGSAYNEQFF.

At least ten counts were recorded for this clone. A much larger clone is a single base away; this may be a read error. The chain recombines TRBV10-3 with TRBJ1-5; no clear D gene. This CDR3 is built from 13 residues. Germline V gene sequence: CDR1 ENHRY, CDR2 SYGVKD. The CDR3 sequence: CAINESTNQPQHF. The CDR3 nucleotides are TGTGCCATCAATGAGTCGACAAATCAGCCCCAGCATTTT.

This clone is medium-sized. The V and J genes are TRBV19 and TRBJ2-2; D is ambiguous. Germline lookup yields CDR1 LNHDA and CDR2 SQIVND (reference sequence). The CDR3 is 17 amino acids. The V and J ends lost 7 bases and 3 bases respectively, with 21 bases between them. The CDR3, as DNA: TGTGCCAGTACCTTACTTAATCGGGCAGGCCACACCGGGGAGCTGTTTTTT. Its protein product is CASTLLNRAGHTGELFF.

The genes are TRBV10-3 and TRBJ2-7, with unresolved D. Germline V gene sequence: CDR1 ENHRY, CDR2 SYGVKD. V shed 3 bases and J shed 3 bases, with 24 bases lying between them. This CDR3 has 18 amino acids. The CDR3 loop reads CAISDVKDGGSANYEQYF. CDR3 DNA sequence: TGTGCCATCAGTGATGTTAAGGACGGCGGCAGTGCGAACTACGAGCAGTACTTC.